This T cell receptor (beta chain) stems from a study of yellow fever vaccine responses in identical twins. Study findings and constraints: Vaccine-induced T cell responses in twins were reportedly observed to appear partly convergent, partly personalized.

Germline V CDR1 and CDR2: SGHRS, YFSETQ. The CDR3 extends over 13 amino acids. V was pared by 7 bases and J by 2 bases, with 10 bases between. In TCRdb, the RT-PCR reads were re-called with MiXCR into one record per CDR3 protein. This table holds about 19,000 distinct CDR3 sequences, around two thirds found once. A note on this clonotype: Antigen specificity is unknown.

The sequencing used T cells from blood (PBMCs), unsorted or a sorted subset (not recorded which), collected before or after yellow fever vaccination (not recorded which). This chain uses TRBV5-1 with TRBJ2-1; the D is unclear. This TCR was sampled from a woman between 18 and 29 years old who received the yellow fever vaccine. As DNA, the CDR3 is TGCGCCAGCGCCCCCACAGCCTACAATGAGCAGTTCTTC. Protein: CASAPTAYNEQFF.